The 26 T cell receptor beta chains in this list originate from one sample, sequenced in a study of cytomegalovirus exposure and HLA in healthy donors. PCR was performed using 60 Vbeta and 13 Jbeta primers. Assay: immunoSEQ multiplex PCR; the TCRdb copy retains only in-frame clones and omits some. The sample yields 150,000 to 200,000 clones, over 70% seen once. The sample taken for sequencing was PBMCs. The receptors shown here come from a woman in her twenties or thirties in good health and CMV-seropositive.

The J gene is TRBJ2-7, the V gene TRBV5-5; TRBD1 aligns across 7 bases. The V gene end was trimmed by 4 bases and the J gene end by 7 bases; junction bases not matched to a gene: 8. The germline gives CDR1 SGHKS, CDR2 YYEKEE (reference sequence). The length of the CDR3 is 13 residues. CDR3 amino acids: CASSLQGPGEQYF. CDR3 coding DNA: TGTGCCAGCAGCCTACAGGGGCCGGGAGAGCAGTACTTC.

The rearrangement links TRBV29-1 to TRBJ2-3; D is unclear. CDR3 length: 13 amino acids. Germline CDR1 reads SQVTM; CDR2 reads ANQGSEA. V was trimmed by 4 bases and J by 5 bases, leaving 13 bases between them. This CDR3 reads CSVGPPRGDTQYF. For the CDR3, the DNA is TGCAGCGTTGGGCCTCCCCGCGGAGATACGCAGTATTTT.

This clone was observed a handful of times. CDR3 DNA sequence: TGTGCCAGCAGAACCGGACAGGGAGGCTACGAAAAACTGTTTTTT. Translating gives CASRTGQGGYEKLFF. The chain links TRBV2 to TRBJ1-4; TRBD1 matches at 8 bases. With 6 bases clipped from V and 8 bases from J, the junction kept 11 bases outside the gene matches. Germline loops: CDR1 SNHLY, CDR2 FYNNEI. CDR3 length equals 15 residues. Using reference TRBV2 and TRBJ1-4 for the parts outside the CDR3, the full variable domain is EPEVTQTPSHQVTQMGQEVILRCVPISNHLYFYWYRQILGQKVEFLVSFYNNEISEKSEIFDDQFSVERPDGSNFTLKIRSTKLEDSAMYFCASRTGQGGYEKLFFGSGTQLSVL.

This clone was seen only a few times. The chain uses TRBV19 and TRBJ2-2, with TRBD1 identical over 9 bases. The CDR3 is 14 residues long. V gave up 6 bases and J gave up 6 bases; unmatched junction bases: 5. Germline V gene data show CDR1 as LNHDA and CDR2 as SQIVND (reference sequence). CDR3 residues: CASSRDRVSGELFF. The CDR3 DNA follows: TGTGCCAGTAGCAGGGACAGGGTTTCCGGGGAGCTGTTTTTT.

V gene TRBV6-1 combines with J gene TRBJ1-1; D is possibly TRBD1 (5 bases). CDR1 is MNHNS and CDR2 is SASEGT in the germline V gene. The length of the CDR3 is 14 residues. V lost 6 bases, J lost 7 bases, and 18 bases lay in between. Written as DNA, the CDR3 is TGTGCCAGCAGAGTCCAGGGTGAGAGAAATGAAGCTTTCTTT. Residues: CASRVQGERNEAFF.

The chain has TRBV13 and TRBJ1-5; TRBD1 might be the D (5 bases). Trimming removed 1 base at V and 5 bases at J, with 9 bases between. Germline assignment: CDR1 PRHDT and CDR2 FYEKMQ (reference sequence). The CDR3 consists of 14 residues. DNA of the CDR3: TGTGCCAGCAGCTTAGAGACAGCCGATCAGCCCCAGCATTTT. Translated: CASSLETADQPQHF.

This clone appeared once. This rearrangement joins TRBV4-3 to TRBJ2-3, with TRBD2 as a possible D gene (5 bases). Trimming removed 0 bases from V and 0 bases from J, with 13 bases in between. Germline loops: CDR1 LGHNA, CDR2 YSLEER. The CDR3 contains 17 residues. CDR3 coding DNA: TGCGCCAGCAGCCAAGATGGGCCAGGAGGTAGCACAGATACGCAGTATTTT. Its translation is CASSQDGPGGSTDTQYF.

This chain uses TRBV10-2 with TRBJ2-7, with a tentative D call TRBD1 (5 bases). The CDR3 has 13 amino acids. V was cut by 3 bases and J by 4 bases, with 10 bases left in between. Germline V gene sequence: CDR1 WSHSY, CDR2 SAAADI. The CDR3 region has the DNA TGCGCCAGCAGTGAAGGGGTAAGGTACGAGCAGTACTTC. Translated, it gives CASSEGVRYEQYF.

The chain carries TRBV6-1 and TRBJ2-5, with TRBD2 matching 11 bases. The J segment lost 5 bases and the V segment lost 2 bases, leaving 7 bases of the junction unmatched. There are 16 residues in the CDR3. CDR1 and CDR2 from the germline V gene are MNHNS and SASEGT. The CDR3 DNA reads as TGTGCCAGCAGTGAATGGCTAGCGGGAGGAAGGGAGACCCAGTACTTC. The encoded protein is CASSEWLAGGRETQYF.

This clone was recorded only once. This sequence joins TRBV14 and TRBJ2-1; D gene ambiguous. The CDR3 sequence is 17 residues long. Trimming took off 4 bases at V and 8 bases at J, with 24 bases between the two ends. Germline V gene sequence: CDR1 SGHDN, CDR2 FVKESK. The CDR3 region has the DNA TGTGCCAGCAGCCCACTTAGTCGGGTTGCGGCGGTGGATGAGCAGTTCTTC. Amino acid sequence: CASSPLSRVAAVDEQFF.

This clone was found a few times. The chain links TRBV10-2 to TRBJ1-1; maybe TRBD1 (5 bases). There are 15 residues in the CDR3. The ends were cut back, 2 bases at V and 4 bases at J, with 14 bases in the middle. CDR1 is WSHSY and CDR2 is SAAADI in the germline V gene. The DNA for the CDR3 is TGCGCCAGCAGTGAGAGGTTAGGGGTTTCCACTGAAGCTTTCTTT. Translated, it gives CASSERLGVSTEAFF.

The J gene is TRBJ2-7, the V gene TRBV19, with 14 nucleotides matching TRBD2. V lost 5 bases to trimming and J lost 5 bases; unmatched junction nucleotides: 2. Germline CDR1 LNHDA, CDR2 SQIVND (reference sequence). The CDR3 extends over 14 amino acids. The CDR3 sequence is CASSLGLAGDEQYF. The DNA of the CDR3 is TGTGCCAGTAGTCTGGGACTAGCGGGAGACGAGCAGTACTTC.

The gene calls are TRBV30 and TRBJ1-2; 8 bases are a match to TRBD1. The J segment lost 0 bases and the V segment lost 7 bases, leaving 10 bases of the junction unmatched. The CDR3 loop spans 15 amino acids. Germline CDR1 is GTSNPN and CDR2 is SVGIG (reference sequence). The CDR3 reads CASPHPTGANYGYTF. CDR3 sequence (DNA): TGTGCCTCTCCCCACCCGACAGGGGCTAACTATGGCTACACCTTC.

V is TRBV6-5 and J is TRBJ2-7, with a tentative D call TRBD2 (6 bases). The V gene lost 6 bases and the J gene lost 0 bases, with 12 bases spanning the gap. There are 14 residues in the CDR3. Germline V gene data show CDR1 as MNHEY and CDR2 as SVGAGI. This CDR3 reads CASRPRDFSYEQYF. The CDR3 DNA sequence: TGTGCCAGCAGACCTAGGGACTTCTCCTACGAGCAGTACTTC.

The V call is TRBV28, the J call TRBJ2-7; TRBD2 might be the D (5 bases). V lost 1 base and J lost 3, with 13 bases in between. Germline V CDR1 and CDR2: MDHEN, SYDVKM. This CDR3 is built from 15 residues. The CDR3 spells CASSLSAYGDYEQYF. CDR3 DNA: TGTGCCAGCAGTTTATCCGCCTACGGGGACTACGAGCAGTACTTC.

The rearrangement uses TRBV14 and TRBJ1-4; a weak D match, TRBD1 (5 bases). V lost 0 bases to trimming and J lost 5 bases, with 16 bases between them. CDR1 and CDR2 (germline): SGHDN, FVKESK. The CDR3 length is 17 residues. CDR3 protein: CASSQEPFGTENEKLFF. The CDR3 region has the DNA TGTGCCAGCAGCCAAGAACCCTTCGGGACTGAGAATGAAAAACTGTTTTTT.

This rearrangement joins TRBV4-2 to TRBJ1-1; D is undetermined. The CDR3 length is 15 residues. V was shortened by 0 bases and J by 0 bases, with 8 bases between the two germline ends. The germline V gene has CDR1 LGHNA and CDR2 YNFKEQ. CDR3 DNA: TGTGCCAGCAGCCAAGAGCGTCAGGTGAACACTGAAGCTTTCTTT. This sequence encodes CASSQERQVNTEAFF.

This clone was counted once. This rearrangement joins TRBV27 to TRBJ1-2; 7 bases agree with TRBD1. V lost 4 bases, J lost 9 bases, and 5 bases stayed unmatched. The CDR3 spans 12 residues. In germline, CDR1 is MNHEY, CDR2 SMNVEV (reference sequence). CDR3 DNA: TGTGCCAGCAGTTCGACAGGGTCAAGCTACACCTTC. Residues: CASSSTGSSYTF.

The CDR3 region is CASSHGTSGSQEQFF. The DNA for the CDR3 is TGTGCCAGCAGCCACGGGACTAGCGGGAGCCAGGAGCAGTTCTTC. This chain uses TRBV21-1 with TRBJ2-1; TRBD2, the table's D call, lacks a check against the DNA. TRBV21-1 is a pseudogene locus. The CDR3 is made up of 15 amino acids.

The table lists this clone with a few counts. CDR3 in amino acids: CASRLGSGSSYEQYF. The DNA of the CDR3 is TGTGCCAGCAGATTGGGTAGCGGGAGCTCCTACGAGCAGTACTTC. The chain has TRBV2 and TRBJ2-7; 9 bases fit TRBD2. The CDR3 totals 15 residues. Germline trimming cut 6 bases from V and 0 bases from J; bases unmatched to any gene: 6. Germline V gene data show CDR1 as SNHLY and CDR2 as FYNNEI.

This chain joins TRBV10-2 and TRBJ2-3; 9 nucleotides match TRBD2. Germline-derived CDR1 and CDR2 are WSHSY and SAAADI. With V trimmed by 8 bases and J by 1 base, 10 bases remained unmatched. This CDR3 contains 16 residues. The CDR3 DNA reads as TGCGCCAGCTGCGGAGGACTAGCGAGCCGCACAGATACGCAGTATTTT. Encoded protein: CASCGGLASRTDTQYF.

The chain recombines TRBV5-6 with TRBJ1-2, with 7 nucleotides matching TRBD1. Germline CDR1 is SGHDT and CDR2 is YYEEEE. With 3 bases clipped from V and 3 bases from J, the junction kept 5 bases outside the gene matches. CDR3 length: 14 amino acids. The CDR3 DNA is TGTGCCAGCAGCTCGGACAGGTCCTACTATGGCTACACCTTC. This gives the protein CASSSDRSYYGYTF. Full variable domain (outside the CDR3, taken from reference TRBV5-6 and TRBJ1-2): DAGVTQSPTHLIKTRGQQVTLRCSPKSGHDTVSWYQQALGQGPQFIFQYYEEEERQRGNFPDRFSGHQFPNYSSELNVNALLLGDSALYLCASSSDRSYYGYTFGSGTRLTVV.

On this clone itself: The same CDR3 can be traced to other DNA sequences in this sample. The rearrangement joins TRBV7-8 to TRBJ1-5; 9 bases map to TRBD1. The CDR3 runs to 15 residues. Unmatched junction bases numbered 3, after V lost 4 bases and J lost 2 bases. Germline CDR1 and CDR2: SGHVS and FQNEAQ. This chain's CDR3 is CASSSDRGGNQPQHF. CDR3 nucleotides: TGTGCCAGCAGCTCCGACAGGGGGGGCAATCAGCCCCAGCATTTT. The whole variable domain, remainder taken from reference TRBV7-8 and TRBJ1-5, is GAGVSQSPRYKVAKRGQDVALRCDPISGHVSLFWYQQALGQGPEFLTYFQNEAQLDKSGLPSDRFFAERPEGSVSTLKIQRTQQEDSAVYLCASSSDRGGNQPQHFGDGTRLSIL.

Note on this clone: Within the sample, other DNA sequences also encode this same CDR3. The rearrangement links TRBV19 to TRBJ1-2; TRBD1 is a possible D gene (6 bases). With 3 bases removed from V and 2 bases from J, the gap between germline ends came to 10 bases. The length of the CDR3 is 14 residues. Germline V gene data show CDR1 as LNHDA and CDR2 as SQIVND (reference sequence). CDR3 sequence reads: CASSIGGQNYGYTF. The CDR3 DNA follows: TGTGCCAGTAGTATTGGGGGCCAAAACTATGGCTACACCTTC.

This clone has only a few counts. The chain uses TRBV5-1 and TRBJ2-5, with TRBD2 matching 7 bases. V was pared by 5 bases and J by 0 bases, with 7 bases of the junction left unmatched. Germline lookup yields CDR1 SGHRS and CDR2 YFSETQ. The CDR3 sequence is 15 residues long. The CDR3 region has the DNA TGCGCCAGCAGGGGGGGGTTGGGTCACCAAGAGACCCAGTACTTC. This codes for CASRGGLGHQETQYF.

V usage is TRBV5-6 and J usage is TRBJ2-6; no reliable D call. In germline, CDR1 is SGHDT, CDR2 YYEEEE. Trimming cost V 4 bases and J 2 bases, with 10 bases left between them. The CDR3 spans 15 residues. CDR3 in amino acids: CASSQIMPGANVLTF. The CDR3 DNA sequence: TGTGCCAGCAGCCAGATTATGCCTGGGGCCAACGTCCTGACTTTC.